This T cell receptor beta chain is drawn from a study of blood T cell repertoires in COVID-19. Study context: PBMCs, B-cell-depleted T cells, or T cells were the source of the cDNA or gDNA that made up the material.

Germline loops: CDR1 SNHLY, CDR2 FYNNEI. There are 14 residues in the CDR3. Trimming stripped 4 bases from V and 2 bases from J, with 10 bases between. Libraries were prepared by immunoSEQ multiplex PCR; TCRdb keeps only in-frame clonotypes and omits some of them. This sample carries about 180,000 clones, approximately 83% of them seen once, and the ten largest clones take roughly 9.7%. The V and J genes are TRBV2 and TRBJ2-3; D perhaps matches TRBD1 (6 bases). This clonotype was obtained from a human donor with active or convalescent COVID-19. The donor label of this sample is uncertain. Material for sequencing was peripheral blood. The CDR3 here is CASSGTVNTDTQYF. The DNA of the CDR3 is TGTGCCAGCAGTGGGACAGTCAACACAGATACGCAGTATTTT.